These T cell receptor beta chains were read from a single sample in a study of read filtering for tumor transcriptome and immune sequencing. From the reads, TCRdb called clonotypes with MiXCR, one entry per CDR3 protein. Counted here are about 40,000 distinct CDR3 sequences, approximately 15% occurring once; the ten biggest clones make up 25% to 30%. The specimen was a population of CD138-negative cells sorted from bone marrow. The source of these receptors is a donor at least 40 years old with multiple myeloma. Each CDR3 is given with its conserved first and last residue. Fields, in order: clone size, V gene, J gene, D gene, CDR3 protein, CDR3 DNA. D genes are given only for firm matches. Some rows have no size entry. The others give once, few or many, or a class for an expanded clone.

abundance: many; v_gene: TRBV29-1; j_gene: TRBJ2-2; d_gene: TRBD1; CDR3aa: CSVGTGGAGELFF; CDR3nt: TGCAGCGTCGGGACAGGGGGTGCCGGGGAGCTGTTTTTT
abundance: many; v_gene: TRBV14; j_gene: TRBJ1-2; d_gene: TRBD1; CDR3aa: CASSHDGTGGGYTF; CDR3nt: TGTGCCAGCAGCCACGACGGGACAGGCGGAGGCTACACCTTC
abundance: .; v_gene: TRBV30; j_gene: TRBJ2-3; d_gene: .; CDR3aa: CAWSFRGTDTQYF; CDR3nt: TGTGCCTGGAGTTTCAGGGGAACAGATACGCAGTATTTT
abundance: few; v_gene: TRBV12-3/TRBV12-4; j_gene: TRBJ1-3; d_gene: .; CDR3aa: CASILGGSGNTIYF; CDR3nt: TGTGCCAGCATTTTAGGAGGTTCAGGAAACACCATATATTTT
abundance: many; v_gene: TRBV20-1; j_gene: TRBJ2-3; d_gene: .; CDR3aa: CSAAQPDTQYF; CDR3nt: TGCAGTGCCGCCCAACCAGATACGCAGTATTTT
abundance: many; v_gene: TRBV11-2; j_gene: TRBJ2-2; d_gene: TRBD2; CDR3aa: CASSLGGLAGASGELFF; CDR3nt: TGTGCCAGCAGCTTAGGGGGGCTAGCGGGAGCATCCGGGGAGCTGTTTTTT
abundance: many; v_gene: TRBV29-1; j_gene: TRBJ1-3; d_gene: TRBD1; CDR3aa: CSVKDRTGNTIYF; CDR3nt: TGCAGCGTCAAGGACAGGACGGGAAACACCATATATTTT
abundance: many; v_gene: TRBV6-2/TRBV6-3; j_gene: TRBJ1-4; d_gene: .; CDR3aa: CASSSGTRLRANEKLFF; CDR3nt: TGTGCCAGCAGTTCCGGGACGCGCTTGCGTGCTAATGAAAAACTGTTTTTT
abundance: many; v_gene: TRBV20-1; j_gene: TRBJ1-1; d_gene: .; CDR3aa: CSARGGDTEAFF; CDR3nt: TGCAGTGCTAGAGGGGGTGACACTGAAGCTTTCTTT
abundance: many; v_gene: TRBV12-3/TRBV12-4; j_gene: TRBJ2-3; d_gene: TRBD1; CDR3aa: CASSLGTGQQDTQYF; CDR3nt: TGTGCCAGCAGTTTAGGGACAGGGCAGCAAGATACGCAGTATTTT
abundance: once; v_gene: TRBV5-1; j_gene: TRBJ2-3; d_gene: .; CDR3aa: CASRGLLSTDTQYF; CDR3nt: TGCGCCAGTCGAGGCCTACTAAGCACAGATACGCAGTATTTT
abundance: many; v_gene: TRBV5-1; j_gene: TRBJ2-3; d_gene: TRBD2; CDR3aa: CASSLPLAGGEDTQYF; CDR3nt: TGCGCCAGCAGCTTGCCCCTAGCGGGAGGGGAAGATACGCAGTATTTT
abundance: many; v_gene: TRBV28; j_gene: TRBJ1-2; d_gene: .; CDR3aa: CASSFQGSGYGYTF; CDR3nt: TGTGCCAGCAGTTTCCAGGGTAGTGGCTATGGCTACACCTTC
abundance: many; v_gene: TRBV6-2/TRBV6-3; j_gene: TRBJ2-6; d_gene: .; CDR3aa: CASSPRGSTSGANVLTF; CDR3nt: TGTGCCAGCAGTCCCCGGGGGAGCACCTCTGGGGCCAACGTCCTGACTTTC
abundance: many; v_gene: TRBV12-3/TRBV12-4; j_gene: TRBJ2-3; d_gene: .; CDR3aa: CASSLTTSTDTQYF; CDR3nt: TGTGCCAGCTCATTGACCACTAGCACAGATACGCAGTATTTT
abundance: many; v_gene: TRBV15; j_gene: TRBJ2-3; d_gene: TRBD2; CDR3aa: CATSRASGTPDTQYF; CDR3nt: TGTGCCACCAGCAGAGCGAGCGGGACCCCAGATACGCAGTATTTT
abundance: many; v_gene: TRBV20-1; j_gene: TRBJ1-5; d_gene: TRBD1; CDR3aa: CSARGGQSENQPQHF; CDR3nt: TGCAGTGCTAGGGGGGGACAGAGTGAAAATCAGCCCCAGCATTTT
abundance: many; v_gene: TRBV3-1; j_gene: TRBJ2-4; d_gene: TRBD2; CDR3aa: CASSAGTSSSLAKNIQYF; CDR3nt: TGTGCCAGCAGCGCCGGGACTAGCAGCTCTCTAGCCAAAAACATTCAGTACTTC
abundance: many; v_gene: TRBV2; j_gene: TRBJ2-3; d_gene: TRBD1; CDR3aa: CASRGGRSTDTQYF; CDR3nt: TGTGCCAGCCGAGGGGGCAGAAGTACAGATACGCAGTATTTT
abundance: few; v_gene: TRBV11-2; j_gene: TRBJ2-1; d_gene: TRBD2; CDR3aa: CASGSSGRGHNEQFF; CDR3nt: TGTGCCAGCGGGTCGAGCGGGAGGGGCCACAATGAGCAGTTCTTC
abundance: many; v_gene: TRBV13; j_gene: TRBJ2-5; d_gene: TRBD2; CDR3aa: CASSLTGGEETQYF; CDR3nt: TGTGCCAGCAGCTTGACGGGAGGTGAGGAGACCCAGTACTTC
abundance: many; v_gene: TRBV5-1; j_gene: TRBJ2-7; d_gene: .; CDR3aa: CASSPRGGRGEQYF; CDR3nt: TGCGCCAGCAGCCCCAGGGGGGGTCGGGGCGAGCAGTACTTC
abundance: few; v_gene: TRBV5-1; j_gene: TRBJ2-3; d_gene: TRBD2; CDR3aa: CASSYRLAGSTDTQYF; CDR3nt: TGCGCCAGCAGCTACCGACTAGCGGGATCCACAGATACGCAGTATTTT
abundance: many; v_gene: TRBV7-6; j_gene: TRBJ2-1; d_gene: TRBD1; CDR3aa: CASSFETGVVPFF; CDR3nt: TGTGCCAGCAGCTTCGAAACAGGGGTGGTGCCGTTCTTC
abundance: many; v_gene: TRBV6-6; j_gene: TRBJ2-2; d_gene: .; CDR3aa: CASSSTVVGTGELFF; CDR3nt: TGTGCCAGCAGTTCGACCGTAGTGGGCACCGGGGAGCTGTTTTTT
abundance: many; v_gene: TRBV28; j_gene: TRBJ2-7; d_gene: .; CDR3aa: CASSDILRYYEQYF; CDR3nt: TGTGCCAGCAGTGATATCCTGAGGTACTACGAGCAGTACTTC
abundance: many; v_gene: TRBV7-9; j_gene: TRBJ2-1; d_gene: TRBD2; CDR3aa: CASSPGGLAGGNEQFF; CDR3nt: TGTGCCAGCAGCCCAGGAGGGCTAGCGGGAGGTAATGAGCAGTTCTTC
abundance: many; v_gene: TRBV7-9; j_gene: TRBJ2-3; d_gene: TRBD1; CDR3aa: CASSDRAPDTQYF; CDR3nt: TGTGCCAGCAGTGACAGGGCCCCAGATACGCAGTATTTT
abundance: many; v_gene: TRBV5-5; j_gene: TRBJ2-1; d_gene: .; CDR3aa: CASSLVQGRDEQFF; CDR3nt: TGTGCCAGCAGCTTGGTTCAGGGGAGGGATGAGCAGTTCTTC
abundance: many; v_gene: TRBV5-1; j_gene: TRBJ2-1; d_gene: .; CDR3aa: CASSEGSRSNEQFF; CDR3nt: TGCGCCAGCAGCGAGGGGAGTCGTTCCAATGAGCAGTTCTTC
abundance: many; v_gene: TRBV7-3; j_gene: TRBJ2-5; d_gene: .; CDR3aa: CASSFGGETQYF; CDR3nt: TGTGCCAGCAGCTTCGGGGGCGAGACCCAGTACTTC
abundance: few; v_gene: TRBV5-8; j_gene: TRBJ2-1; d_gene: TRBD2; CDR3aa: CASSLPSGSYNEQFF; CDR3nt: TGTGCCAGCAGCTTACCTAGCGGGAGTTACAATGAGCAGTTCTTC
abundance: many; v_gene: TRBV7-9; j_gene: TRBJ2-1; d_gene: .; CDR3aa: CASSTMRTETEQFF; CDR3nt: TGTGCCAGCAGCACAATGCGGACAGAAACAGAGCAGTTCTTC
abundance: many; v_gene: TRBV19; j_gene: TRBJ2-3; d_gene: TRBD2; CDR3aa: CASRLAGADTQYF; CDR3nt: TGTGCCAGTAGGCTAGCGGGAGCAGATACGCAGTATTTT
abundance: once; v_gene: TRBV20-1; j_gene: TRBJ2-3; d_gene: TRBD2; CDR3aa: CSASGTSGMTDTQYF; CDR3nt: TGCAGTGCTAGCGGGACTAGCGGGATGACAGATACGCAGTATTTT
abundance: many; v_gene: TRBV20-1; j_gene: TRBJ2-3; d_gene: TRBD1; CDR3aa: CSARDTDRGNADTQYF; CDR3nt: TGCAGTGCTAGAGATACCGACAGGGGGAACGCAGATACGCAGTATTTT
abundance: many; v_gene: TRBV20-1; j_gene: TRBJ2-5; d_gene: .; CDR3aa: CSARVSQVQETQYF; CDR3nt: TGCAGTGCTAGAGTTTCCCAGGTTCAAGAGACCCAGTACTTC
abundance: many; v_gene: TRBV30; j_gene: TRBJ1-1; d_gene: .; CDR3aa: CAWSVQAGITEAFF; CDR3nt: TGTGCCTGGAGTGTACAGGCGGGGATCACTGAAGCTTTCTTT
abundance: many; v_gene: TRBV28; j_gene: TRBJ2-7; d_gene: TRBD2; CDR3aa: CASREAGAGYEQYF; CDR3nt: TGTGCCAGCAGAGAAGCGGGAGCGGGCTACGAGCAGTACTTC
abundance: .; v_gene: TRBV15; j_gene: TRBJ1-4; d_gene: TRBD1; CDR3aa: CATSRDAGGGEKLFF; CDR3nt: TGTGCCACCAGCAGAGATGCAGGGGGAGGTGAAAAACTGTTTTTT
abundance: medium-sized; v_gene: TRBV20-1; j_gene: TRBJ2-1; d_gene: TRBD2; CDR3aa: CSANGRAINEQFF; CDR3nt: TGCAGTGCTAACGGGAGGGCCATAAATGAGCAGTTCTTC
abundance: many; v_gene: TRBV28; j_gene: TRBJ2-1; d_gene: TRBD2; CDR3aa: CASSQAGIRLSSYNEQFF; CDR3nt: TGTGCCAGCAGCCAAGCGGGAATCCGCCTTAGCTCCTACAATGAGCAGTTCTTC
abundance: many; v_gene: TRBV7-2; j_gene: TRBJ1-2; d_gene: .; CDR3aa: CASSSLGYGYTF; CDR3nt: TGTGCCAGCAGCTCTCTTGGCTATGGCTACACCTTC
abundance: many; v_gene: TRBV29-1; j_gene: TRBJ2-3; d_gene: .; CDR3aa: CSVEDYVGPDTQYF; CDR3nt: TGCAGCGTTGAAGACTACGTGGGGCCAGATACGCAGTATTTT
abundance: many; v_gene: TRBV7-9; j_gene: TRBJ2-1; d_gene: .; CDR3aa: CASSSGFNEQFF; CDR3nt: TGTGCCAGCAGCTCTGGGTTCAATGAGCAGTTCTTC
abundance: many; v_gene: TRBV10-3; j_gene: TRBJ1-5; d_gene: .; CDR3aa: CAISGTAYSNQPQHF; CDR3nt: TGTGCCATCAGTGGGACAGCTTATAGCAATCAGCCCCAGCATTTT
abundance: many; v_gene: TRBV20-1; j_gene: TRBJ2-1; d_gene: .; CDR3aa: CSAKAGIDEQFF; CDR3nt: TGCAGTGCCAAGGCAGGGATCGATGAGCAGTTCTTC
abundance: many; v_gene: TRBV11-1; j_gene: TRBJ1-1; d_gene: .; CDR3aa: CASSFANTEAFF; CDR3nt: TGTGCCAGCAGTTTTGCGAACACTGAAGCTTTCTTT
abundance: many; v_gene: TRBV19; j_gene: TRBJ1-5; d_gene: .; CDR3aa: CASSQGNNPQHF; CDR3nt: TGTGCCAGTAGTCAGGGGAATAACCCCCAGCATTTT
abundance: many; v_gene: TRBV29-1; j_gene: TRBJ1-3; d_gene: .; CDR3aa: CSVEFGSGNTIYF; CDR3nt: TGCAGCGTTGAGTTTGGCTCGGGAAACACCATATATTTT
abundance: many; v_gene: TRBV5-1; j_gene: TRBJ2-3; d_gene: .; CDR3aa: CASRRAQGSPDTQYF; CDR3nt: TGCGCCAGCAGGCGGGCGCAGGGGAGCCCAGATACGCAGTATTTT
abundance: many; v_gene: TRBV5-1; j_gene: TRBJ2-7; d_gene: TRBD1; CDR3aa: CASSLGQGVYEQYF; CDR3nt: TGCGCCAGCAGCTTGGGACAGGGGGTCTACGAGCAGTACTTC
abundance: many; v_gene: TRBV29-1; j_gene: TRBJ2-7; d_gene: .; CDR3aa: CSVASGRGPRNEQYF; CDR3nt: TGCAGCGTTGCTTCTGGCAGGGGTCCGCGTAACGAGCAGTACTTC